These 12 T cell receptor beta chains were sequenced from one sample in a study of blood T cell repertoires in COVID-19. The assay was immunoSEQ multiplex PCR, and TCRdb's table has in-frame clones only and misses some. Of about 47,000 clones detected, roughly 83% appear once; the ten largest clones hold over 2%. Sample: peripheral blood. The receptors derive from a man aged 45-65 years with acute or convalescent COVID-19.

The gene calls are TRBV18 and TRBJ2-7, with 12 positions matching TRBD1. V shed 9 bases, J shed 3 bases, and the junction held 6 bases outside the gene matches. The CDR3 is 14 amino acids. Per germline, CDR1 KGHSH and CDR2 LQKENI. The CDR3 loop is CASNRDRGLYEQYF. The DNA for the CDR3 is TGTGCCAGTAACCGGGACAGGGGGCTCTACGAGCAGTACTTC.

The rearrangement joins TRBV28 to TRBJ2-7; the match to TRBD2 covers 9 bases. The CDR3 covers 17 residues. The junction had 14 bases not matched to a gene; V was cut back by 5 bases and J by 3 bases. CDR1 MDHEN and CDR2 SYDVKM come from the germline V gene. The CDR3 DNA reads as TGTGCCAGCAGTCCCCCCCTGGGTAGCGGGAGAATCTACGAGCAGTACTTC. Its translation is CASSPPLGSGRIYEQYF.

The chain combines TRBV4-2 with TRBJ2-1; 10 nucleotides align to TRBD2. The V gene's germline CDR1 is LGHNA and CDR2 YNFKEQ. V trimming: 1 base; J trimming: 7 bases; junction bases outside the gene matches: 7. The CDR3 contains 16 residues. CDR3 residues: CASSQGAGGPRNEQFF. CDR3 sequence (DNA): TGTGCCAGCAGCCAAGGAGCGGGAGGGCCGAGGAATGAGCAGTTCTTC.

This sequence joins TRBV7-8 and TRBJ2-7; 10 bases align to TRBD1. CDR1 SGHVS and CDR2 FQNEAQ come from the germline V gene. The CDR3 runs to 16 residues. V shed 4 bases, J shed 3 bases, and the junction held 9 bases outside the gene matches. The DNA for the CDR3 is TGTGCCAGCAGCTCCCGGCGGGACAGGGGATTCTACGAGCAGTACTTC. This translates into CASSSRRDRGFYEQYF.

The rearrangement joins TRBV7-6 to TRBJ1-3, with TRBD1 matching 9 bases. The germline V gene has CDR1 SGHVS and CDR2 FNYEAQ. The CDR3 loop spans 17 amino acids. With V trimmed by 1 base and J by 11 bases, 15 bases remained unmatched. CDR3 sequence: CASSLDLDVLDRGSIYF. The CDR3 region has the DNA TGTGCCAGCAGCTTAGACCTGGATGTCCTGGACAGGGGTTCCATATATTTT. Full variable domain (remainder filled in from reference TRBV7-6 and TRBJ1-3): GAGVSQSPRYKVTKRGQDVALRCDPISGHVSLYWYRQALGQGPEFLTYFNYEAQQDKSGLPNDRFSAERPEGSISTLTIQRTEQRDSAMYRCASSLDLDVLDRGSIYFGEGSWLTVV.

The chain links TRBV19 to TRBJ1-1, with 9 bases lining up with TRBD1. V lost 6 bases to trimming and J lost 8 bases; unmatched junction nucleotides: 10. Germline assignment: CDR1 LNHDA and CDR2 SQIVND (reference sequence). CDR3 size: 14 residues. The chain's CDR3 is CASRLRTGAREAFF. The CDR3 DNA follows: TGTGCCAGTAGGCTCCGGACAGGGGCTAGAGAAGCTTTCTTT.

The chain links TRBV30 to TRBJ1-2; tentatively, D is TRBD1 (6 bases). Germline CDR1 GTSNPN, CDR2 SVGIG (reference sequence). The ends were cut back, 3 bases at V and 2 bases at J, with 10 bases in the middle. The CDR3 totals 13 residues. CDR3 sequence reads: CAWSLQGNYGYTF. CDR3 nucleotides: TGTGCCTGGAGCCTACAGGGAAACTATGGCTACACCTTC.

The rearrangement links TRBV3-1 (or the pseudogene TRBV3-2) to TRBJ2-3, with TRBD2 matching over 12 bases. The CDR3 length is 16 residues. Germline lookup yields CDR1 LGHDT and CDR2 YNNKEL (reference sequence). The junction had 8 bases not matched to a gene; V was cut back by 4 bases and J by 6 bases. In DNA form, the CDR3 reads TGTGCCAGCAGCCGAGAACTAGCGGGGGGCGGGGATACGCAGTATTTT. It yields the protein CASSRELAGGGDTQYF.

The CDR3 loop reads CASSQGGGPYNEQFF. The DNA of the CDR3 is TGCGCCAGCAGCCAAGGCGGGGGCCCCTACAATGAGCAGTTCTTC. The chain is built from TRBV4-1 and TRBJ2-1, with D possibly matching TRBD2 (7 bases). This CDR3 comprises 15 residues. The germline CDR1 and CDR2 sequences are MGHRA and YSYEKL. V was clipped by 1 base and J by 2 bases, with 9 bases between them.

By sample share, this clone is medium-sized. The chain uses TRBV6-5 and TRBJ2-7, with D possibly TRBD2 on 6 matching bases. Trimming removed 2 bases from V and 0 bases from J, with 8 bases in between. CDR1 is MNHEY, CDR2 SVGAGI, per germline. The CDR3 loop spans 14 amino acids. CDR3 loop: CASSYEGGSYEQYF. DNA of the CDR3: TGTGCCAGCAGTTACGAGGGAGGCTCCTACGAGCAGTACTTC.

The chain combines TRBV6-5 with TRBJ2-3, with 7 bases identical to TRBD2. CDR3 length equals 14 residues. Germline V gives CDR1 MNHEY, CDR2 SVGAGI. V lost 0 bases to trimming and J lost 14 bases; unmatched junction nucleotides: 11. This CDR3 is CASSYSSRTSSLYF. The CDR3 DNA reads as TGTGCCAGCAGTTACTCGAGTCGGACTAGTAGTCTGTATTTT.

The J gene is TRBJ2-1, the V gene TRBV5-5; 7 nucleotides agree with TRBD1. The germline gives CDR1 SGHKS, CDR2 YYEKEE (reference sequence). Trimming at V came to 4 bases and at J to 6 bases, leaving 7 bases not matched to a gene. The CDR3 consists of 14 residues. CDR3 amino acids: CASSQPDRANEQFF. CDR3 in DNA: TGTGCCAGCAGCCAGCCCGACAGGGCCAATGAGCAGTTCTTC.